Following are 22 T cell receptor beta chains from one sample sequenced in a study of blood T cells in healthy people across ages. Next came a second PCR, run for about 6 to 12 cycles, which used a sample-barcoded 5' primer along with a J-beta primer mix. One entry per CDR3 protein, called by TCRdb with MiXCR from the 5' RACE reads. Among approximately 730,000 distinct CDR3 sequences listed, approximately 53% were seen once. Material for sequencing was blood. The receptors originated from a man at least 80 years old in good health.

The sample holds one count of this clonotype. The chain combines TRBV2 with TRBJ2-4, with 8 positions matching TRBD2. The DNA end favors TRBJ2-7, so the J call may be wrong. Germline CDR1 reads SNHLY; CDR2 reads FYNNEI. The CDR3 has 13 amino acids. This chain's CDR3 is CASSTGLVAEQYF. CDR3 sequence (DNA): TGTGCCAGCAGTACGGGACTAGTCGCCGAGCAGTACTTC.

The CDR3 DNA reads as TGTGCCACCGGGGCGTGGGCTGACTATGGCTACACCTTC. Its translation: CATGAWADYGYTF. V is TRBV28 and J is TRBJ1-2, with D perhaps TRBD1 (5 bases). Looked up from germline, CDR1 is MDHEN and CDR2 is SYDVKM. The V and J ends lost 10 bases and 3 bases respectively, with 15 bases between them. The CDR3 sequence is 13 residues long.

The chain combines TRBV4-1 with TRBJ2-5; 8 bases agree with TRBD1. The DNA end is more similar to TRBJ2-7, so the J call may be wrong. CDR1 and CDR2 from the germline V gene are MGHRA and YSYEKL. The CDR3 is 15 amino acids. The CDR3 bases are TGCGCCAGCAGCCAAGAGGGGACAGGATGGTACGAGCAGTACTTC. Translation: CASSQEGTGWYEQYF.

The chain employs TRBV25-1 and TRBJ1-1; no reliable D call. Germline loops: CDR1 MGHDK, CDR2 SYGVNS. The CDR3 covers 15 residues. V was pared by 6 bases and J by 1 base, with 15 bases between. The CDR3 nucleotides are TGTGCCAGCAGGCGGCAGGCCGGGTGGAACACTGAAGCTTTCTTT. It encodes CASRRQAGWNTEAFF.

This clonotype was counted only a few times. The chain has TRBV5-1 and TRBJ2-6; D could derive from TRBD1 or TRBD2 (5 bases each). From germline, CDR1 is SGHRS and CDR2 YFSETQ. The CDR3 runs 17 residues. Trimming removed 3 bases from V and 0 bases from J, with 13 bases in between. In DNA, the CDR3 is TGCGCCAGCAGCTCCCGGGACGTGACCTCTGGGGCCAACGTCCTGACTTTC. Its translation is CASSSRDVTSGANVLTF.

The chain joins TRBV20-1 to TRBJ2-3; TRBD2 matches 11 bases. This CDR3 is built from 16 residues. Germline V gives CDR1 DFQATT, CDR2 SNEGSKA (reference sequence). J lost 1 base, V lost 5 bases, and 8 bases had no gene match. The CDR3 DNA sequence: TGCAGTGCTCCAATTACTAGCGGGAGCCGCACAGATACGCAGTATTTT. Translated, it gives CSAPITSGSRTDTQYF.

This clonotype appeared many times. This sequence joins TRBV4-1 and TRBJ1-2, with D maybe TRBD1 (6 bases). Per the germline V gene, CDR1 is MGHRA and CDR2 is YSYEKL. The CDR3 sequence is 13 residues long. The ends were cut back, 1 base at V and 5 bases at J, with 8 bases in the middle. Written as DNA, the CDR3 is TGCGCCAGCAGCCAAGGGCAGGGGTATGGCTACACCTTC. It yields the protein CASSQGQGYGYTF.

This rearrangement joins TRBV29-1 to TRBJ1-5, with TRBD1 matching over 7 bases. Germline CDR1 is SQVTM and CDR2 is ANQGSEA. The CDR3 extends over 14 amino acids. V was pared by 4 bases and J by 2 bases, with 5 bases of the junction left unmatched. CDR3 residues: CSVAEGAGNQPQHF. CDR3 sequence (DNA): TGCAGCGTTGCTGAGGGGGCGGGCAATCAGCCCCAGCATTTT.

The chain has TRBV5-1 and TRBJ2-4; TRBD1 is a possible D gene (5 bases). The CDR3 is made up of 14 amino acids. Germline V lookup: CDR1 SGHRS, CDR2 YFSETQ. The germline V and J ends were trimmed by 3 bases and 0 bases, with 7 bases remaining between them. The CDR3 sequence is CASSYDRAKNIQYF. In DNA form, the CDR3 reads TGCGCCAGCAGCTATGACAGAGCCAAAAACATTCAGTACTTC.

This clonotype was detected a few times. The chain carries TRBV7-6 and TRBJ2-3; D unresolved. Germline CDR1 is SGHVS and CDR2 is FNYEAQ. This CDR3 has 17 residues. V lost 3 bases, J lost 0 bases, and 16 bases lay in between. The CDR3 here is CASSFESGRPSTDTQYF. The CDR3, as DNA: TGTGCCAGCAGCTTTGAGTCTGGCAGGCCTAGCACAGATACGCAGTATTTT.

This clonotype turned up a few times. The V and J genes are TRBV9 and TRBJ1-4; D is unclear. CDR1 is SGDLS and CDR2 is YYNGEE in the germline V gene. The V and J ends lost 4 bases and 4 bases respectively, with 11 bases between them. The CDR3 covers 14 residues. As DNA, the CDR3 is TGTGCCAGCAGCTTGAACAGAGTTAATGAAAAACTGTTTTTT. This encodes CASSLNRVNEKLFF.

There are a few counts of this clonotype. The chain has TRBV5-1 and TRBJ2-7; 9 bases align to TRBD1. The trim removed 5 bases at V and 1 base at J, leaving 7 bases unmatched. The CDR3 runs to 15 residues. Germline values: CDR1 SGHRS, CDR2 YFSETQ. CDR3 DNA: TGCGCCAGCAGTGGGTACGGGACAGGGTCCTACGAGCAGTACTTC. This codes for CASSGYGTGSYEQYF.

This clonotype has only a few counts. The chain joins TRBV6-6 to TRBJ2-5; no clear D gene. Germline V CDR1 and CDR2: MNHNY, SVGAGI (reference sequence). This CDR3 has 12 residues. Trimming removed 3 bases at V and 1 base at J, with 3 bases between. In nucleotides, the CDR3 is TGTGCCAGCAGTTATCGCCAAGAGACCCAGTACTTC. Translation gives CASSYRQETQYF.

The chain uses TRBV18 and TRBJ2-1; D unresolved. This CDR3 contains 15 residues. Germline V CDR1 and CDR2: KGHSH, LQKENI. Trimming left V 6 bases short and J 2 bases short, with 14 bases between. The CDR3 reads CASSLSQAPYNEQFF. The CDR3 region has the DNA TGTGCCAGCTCCCTAAGCCAGGCCCCCTACAATGAGCAGTTCTTC.

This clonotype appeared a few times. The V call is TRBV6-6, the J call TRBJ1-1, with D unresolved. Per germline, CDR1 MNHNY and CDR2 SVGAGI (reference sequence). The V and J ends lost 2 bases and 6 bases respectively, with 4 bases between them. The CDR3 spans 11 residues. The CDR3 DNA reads TGTGCCAGCAGTTACGCCGCTGAAGCTTTCTTT. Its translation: CASSYAAEAFF.

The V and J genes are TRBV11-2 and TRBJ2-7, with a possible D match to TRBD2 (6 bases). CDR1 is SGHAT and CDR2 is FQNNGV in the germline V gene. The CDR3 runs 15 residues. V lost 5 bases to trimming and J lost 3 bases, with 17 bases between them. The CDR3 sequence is CASSDTGTLNYEQYF. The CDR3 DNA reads TGTGCCAGCAGCGATACCGGGACTTTAAACTACGAGCAGTACTTC.

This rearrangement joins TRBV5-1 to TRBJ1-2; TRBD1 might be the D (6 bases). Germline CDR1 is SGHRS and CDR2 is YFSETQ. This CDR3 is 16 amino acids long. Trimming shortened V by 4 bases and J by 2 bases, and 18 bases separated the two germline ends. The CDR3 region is CASSRTNRERNYGYTF. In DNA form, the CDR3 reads TGCGCCAGCAGCAGAACCAACAGGGAAAGGAACTATGGCTACACCTTC.

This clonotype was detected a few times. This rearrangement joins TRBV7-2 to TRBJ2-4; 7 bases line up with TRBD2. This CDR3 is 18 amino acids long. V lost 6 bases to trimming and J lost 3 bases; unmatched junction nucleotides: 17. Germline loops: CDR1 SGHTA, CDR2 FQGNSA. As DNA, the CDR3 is TGTGCCAGCAGGTTTAAACGTGCAGCTAGCGGATACAAAAACATTCAGTACTTC. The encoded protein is CASRFKRAASGYKNIQYF.

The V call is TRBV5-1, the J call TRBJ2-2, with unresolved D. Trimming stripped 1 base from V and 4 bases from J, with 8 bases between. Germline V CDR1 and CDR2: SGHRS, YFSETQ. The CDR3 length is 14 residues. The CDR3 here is CASSLRPTTGELFF. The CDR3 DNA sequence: TGCGCCAGCAGCTTGAGGCCTACCACCGGGGAGCTGTTTTTT. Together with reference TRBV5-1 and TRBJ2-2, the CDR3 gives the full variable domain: KAGVTQTPRYLIKTRGQQVTLSCSPISGHRSVSWYQQTPGQGLQFLFEYFSETQRNKGNFPGRFSGRQFSNSRSEMNVSTLELGDSALYLCASSLRPTTGELFFGEGSRLTVL.

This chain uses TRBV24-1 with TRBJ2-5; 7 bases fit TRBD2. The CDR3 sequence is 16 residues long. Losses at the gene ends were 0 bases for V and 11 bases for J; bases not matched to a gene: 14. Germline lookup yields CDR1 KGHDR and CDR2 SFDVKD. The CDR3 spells CATSDLAGARYNEQYF. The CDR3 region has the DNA TGTGCCACCAGTGATTTGGCGGGAGCGAGGTACAATGAGCAGTACTTC.

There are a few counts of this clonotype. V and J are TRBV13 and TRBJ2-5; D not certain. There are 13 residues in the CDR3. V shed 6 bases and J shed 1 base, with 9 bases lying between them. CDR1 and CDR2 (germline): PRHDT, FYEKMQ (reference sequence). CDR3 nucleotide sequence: TGTGCCAGCAGTTCAGATGCCCAAGAGACCCAGTACTTC. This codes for CASSSDAQETQYF.

Written as DNA, the CDR3 is TGCAGCGTTGAAAAGGGACAGGGAGTTAACCCCTACGAGCAGTACTTC. This translates into CSVEKGQGVNPYEQYF. The V gene is TRBV29-1, the J gene TRBJ2-4; 9 nucleotides align to TRBD1. The end of the DNA is better explained by TRBJ2-7, so the J call may be wrong. Germline assignment: CDR1 SQVTM and CDR2 ANQGSEA. This CDR3 is 16 amino acids long.